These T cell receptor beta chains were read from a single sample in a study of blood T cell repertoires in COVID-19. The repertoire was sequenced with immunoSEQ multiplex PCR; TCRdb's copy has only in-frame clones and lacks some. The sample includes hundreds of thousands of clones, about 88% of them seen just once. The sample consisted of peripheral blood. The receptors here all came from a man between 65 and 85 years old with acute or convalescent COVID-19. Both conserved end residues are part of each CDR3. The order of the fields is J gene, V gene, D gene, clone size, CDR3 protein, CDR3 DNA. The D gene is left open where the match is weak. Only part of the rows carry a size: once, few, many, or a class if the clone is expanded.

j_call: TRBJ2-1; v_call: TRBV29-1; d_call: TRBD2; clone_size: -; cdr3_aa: CSGRGTSGGEQFF; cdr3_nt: TGCAGCGGTCGCGGGACTAGCGGGGGAGAGCAGTTCTTC
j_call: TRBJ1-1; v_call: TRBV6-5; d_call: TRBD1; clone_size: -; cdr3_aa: CASSYTGGTEAFF; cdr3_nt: TGTGCCAGCAGTTACACAGGGGGCACTGAAGCTTTCTTT
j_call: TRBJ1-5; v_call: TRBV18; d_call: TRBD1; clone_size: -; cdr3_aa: CASSPRQGVGQPQHF; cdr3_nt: TGTGCCAGCTCACCACGACAGGGGGTCGGGCAGCCCCAGCATTTT
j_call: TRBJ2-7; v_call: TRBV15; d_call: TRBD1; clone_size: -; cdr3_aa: CATSRDLGTGNYEQYF; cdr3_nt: TGTGCCACCAGCAGAGATTTAGGGACAGGGAACTACGAGCAGTACTTC
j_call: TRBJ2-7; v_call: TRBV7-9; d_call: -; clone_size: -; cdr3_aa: CASSSLGGGGSYEQYF; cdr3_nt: TGTGCCAGCAGCTCCCTAGGAGGGGGCGGAAGCTACGAGCAGTACTTC
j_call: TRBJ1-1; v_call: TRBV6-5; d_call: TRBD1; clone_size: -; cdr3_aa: CASSYSGGTGVAFF; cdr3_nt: TGTGCCAGCAGTTACTCGGGCGGTACAGGGGTTGCTTTCTTT
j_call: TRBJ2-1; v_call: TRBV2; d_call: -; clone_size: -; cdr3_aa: CASSPDNQNNEQFF; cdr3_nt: TGTGCCAGCAGCCCAGACAACCAAAACAATGAGCAGTTCTTC
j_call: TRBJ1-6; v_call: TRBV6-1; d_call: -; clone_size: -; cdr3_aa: CASSEQAGPSYNSPLHF; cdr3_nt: TGTGCCAGCAGTGAACAGGCAGGGCCCTCCTATAATTCACCCCTCCACTTT
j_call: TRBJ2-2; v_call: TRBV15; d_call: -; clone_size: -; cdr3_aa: CATSRDRLLLTGRELFF; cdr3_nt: TGTGCCACCAGCAGAGATCGGCTACTTCTCACAGGGAGGGAGCTGTTTTTT
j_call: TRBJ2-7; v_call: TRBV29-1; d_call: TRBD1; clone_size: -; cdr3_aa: CSVGDRDEQYF; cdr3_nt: TGCAGCGTTGGGGACAGGGACGAGCAGTACTTC
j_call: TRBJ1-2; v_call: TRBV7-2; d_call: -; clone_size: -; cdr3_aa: CASSPLSGGTDYGYTF; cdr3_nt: TGTGCCAGCAGTCCCCTGTCCGGGGGAACGGACTATGGCTACACCTTC
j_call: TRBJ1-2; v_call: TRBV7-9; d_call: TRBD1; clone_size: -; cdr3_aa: CASSLTPGQGAGYTF; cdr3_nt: TGTGCCAGCAGCCTTACCCCGGGACAGGGGGCCGGCTACACCTTC
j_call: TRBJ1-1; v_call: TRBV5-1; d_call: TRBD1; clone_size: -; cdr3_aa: CASSAGQYLTEAFF; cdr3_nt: TGCGCCAGCAGCGCGGGACAGTACCTCACTGAAGCTTTCTTT
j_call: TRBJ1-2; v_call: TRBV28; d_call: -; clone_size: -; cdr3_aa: CASSLGGKDYGYTF; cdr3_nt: TGTGCCAGCAGTTTAGGAGGCAAGGACTATGGCTACACCTTC
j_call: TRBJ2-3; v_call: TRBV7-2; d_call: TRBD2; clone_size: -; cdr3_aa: CASSRPAIAGREYF; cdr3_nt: TGTGCCAGCAGCCGCCCCGCCATAGCGGGGAGAGAGTATTTT
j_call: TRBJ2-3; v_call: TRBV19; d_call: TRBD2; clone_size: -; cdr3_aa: CASNPSGGSNTDTQYF; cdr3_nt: TGTGCCAGTAACCCGAGCGGGGGGTCGAACACAGATACGCAGTATTTT
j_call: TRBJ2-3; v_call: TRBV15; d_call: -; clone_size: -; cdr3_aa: CATSRGGGTDTQYF; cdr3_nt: TGTGCCACCAGCAGAGGGGGGGGCACAGATACGCAGTATTTT
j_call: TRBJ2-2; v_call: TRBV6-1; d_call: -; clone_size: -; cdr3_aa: CASSEEGAANTGELFF; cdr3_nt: TGTGCCAGCAGTGAAGAAGGAGCAGCGAACACCGGGGAGCTGTTTTTT
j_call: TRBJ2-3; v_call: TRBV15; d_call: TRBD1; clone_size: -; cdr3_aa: CASAGTVQDTQYF; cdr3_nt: TGTGCCTCAGCCGGGACAGTCCAAGATACGCAGTATTTT
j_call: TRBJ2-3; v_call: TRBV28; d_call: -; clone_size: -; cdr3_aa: CASSFGGSRPTQYF; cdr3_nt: TGTGCCAGCAGTTTCGGTGGGAGTCGTCCTACGCAGTATTTT
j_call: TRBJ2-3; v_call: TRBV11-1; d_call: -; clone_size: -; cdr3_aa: CASSLYRVETDTQYF; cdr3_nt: TGTGCCAGCAGCTTATACAGGGTAGAGACAGATACGCAGTATTTT
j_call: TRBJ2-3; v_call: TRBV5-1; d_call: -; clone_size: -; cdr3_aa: CASNEGETDTQYF; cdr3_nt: TGCGCCAGCAATGAGGGGGAGACAGATACGCAGTATTTT
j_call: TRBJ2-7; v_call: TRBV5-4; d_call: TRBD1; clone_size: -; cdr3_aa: CASSSRQGAGYEQYF; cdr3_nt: TGTGCCAGCAGCTCGAGACAGGGGGCGGGCTACGAGCAGTACTTC
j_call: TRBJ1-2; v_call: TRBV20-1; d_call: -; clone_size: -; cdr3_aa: CSASRVWGYTF; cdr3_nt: TGCAGTGCTAGCAGGGTATGGGGCTACACCTTC
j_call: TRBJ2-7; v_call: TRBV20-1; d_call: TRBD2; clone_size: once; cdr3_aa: CSASGTSGRDSYEQYF; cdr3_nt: TGCAGTGCTAGTGGTACTAGCGGGAGGGACTCCTACGAGCAGTACTTC
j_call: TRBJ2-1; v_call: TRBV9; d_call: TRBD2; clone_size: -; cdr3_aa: CASSSRASGPDGEQFF; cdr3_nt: TGTGCCAGCAGCTCACGGGCTAGCGGGCCGGACGGGGAGCAGTTCTTC
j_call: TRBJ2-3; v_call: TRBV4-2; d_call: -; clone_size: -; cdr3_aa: CASSQDFRRDTDTQYF; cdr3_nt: TGTGCCAGCAGCCAAGATTTTCGGCGGGACACAGATACGCAGTATTTT
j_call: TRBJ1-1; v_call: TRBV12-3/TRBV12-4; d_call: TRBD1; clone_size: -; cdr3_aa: CASSLAGVDRSFF; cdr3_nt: TGTGCCAGCAGTTTAGCGGGGGTGGACAGGTCTTTCTTT
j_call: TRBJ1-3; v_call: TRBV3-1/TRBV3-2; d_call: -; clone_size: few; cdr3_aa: CASSQPTLGNTIYF; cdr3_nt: TGTGCCAGCAGCCAACCGACTCTTGGAAACACCATATATTTT
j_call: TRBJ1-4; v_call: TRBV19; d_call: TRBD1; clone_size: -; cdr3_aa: CASTPTGGSEKLFF; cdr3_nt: TGTGCCAGTACTCCAACAGGGGGTAGCGAAAAACTGTTTTTT
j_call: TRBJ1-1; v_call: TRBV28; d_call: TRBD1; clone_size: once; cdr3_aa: CASSYTGGNTEAFF; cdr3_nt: TGTGCCAGCAGTTATACAGGGGGGAACACTGAAGCTTTCTTT
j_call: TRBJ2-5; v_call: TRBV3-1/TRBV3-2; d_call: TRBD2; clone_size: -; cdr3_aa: CASSPDDRRTSGGGYQETQYF; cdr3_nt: TGTGCCAGCAGCCCTGATGACCGACGGACTAGCGGGGGAGGGTACCAAGAGACCCAGTACTTC
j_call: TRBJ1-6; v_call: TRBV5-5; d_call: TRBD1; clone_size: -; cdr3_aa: CASSLTSGTGVSSPLHF; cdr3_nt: TGTGCCAGCAGCTTGACCTCCGGGACAGGGGTTTCTTCACCCCTCCACTTT
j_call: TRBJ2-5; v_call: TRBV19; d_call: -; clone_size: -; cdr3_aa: CASSRGAGETQYF; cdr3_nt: TGTGCCAGTAGTCGGGGGGCTGGTGAGACCCAGTACTTC
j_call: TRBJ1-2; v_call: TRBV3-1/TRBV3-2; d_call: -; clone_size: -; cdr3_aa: CASSQAKQGYLSGYTF; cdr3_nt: TGTGCCAGCAGCCAAGCGAAACAGGGCTACCTGTCTGGCTACACCTTC
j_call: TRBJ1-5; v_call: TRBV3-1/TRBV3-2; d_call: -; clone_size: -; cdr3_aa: CASSQSLGARQPQHF; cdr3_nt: TGTGCCAGCAGCCAATCCCTAGGGGCAAGGCAGCCCCAGCATTTT
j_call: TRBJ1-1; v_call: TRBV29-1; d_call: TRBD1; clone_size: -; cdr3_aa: CSAQQGLNTEAFF; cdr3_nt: TGCAGCGCCCAACAGGGGCTGAACACTGAAGCTTTCTTT
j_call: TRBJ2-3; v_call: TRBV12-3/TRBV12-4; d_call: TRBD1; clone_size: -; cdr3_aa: CASSYARGDTQYF; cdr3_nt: TGTGCCAGCAGTTACGCCAGGGGGGATACGCAGTATTTT
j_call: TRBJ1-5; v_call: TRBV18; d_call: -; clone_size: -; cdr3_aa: CASSLGGGSNQPQHF; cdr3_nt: TGTGCCAGCTCACTCGGGGGGGGAAGCAATCAGCCCCAGCATTTT
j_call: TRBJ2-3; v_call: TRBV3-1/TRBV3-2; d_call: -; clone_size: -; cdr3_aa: CASSPGDRGTQYF; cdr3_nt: TGTGCCAGCAGCCCAGGGGATCGGGGTACGCAGTATTTT
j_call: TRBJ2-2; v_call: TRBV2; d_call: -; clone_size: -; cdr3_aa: CASSAGGPPGTGELFF; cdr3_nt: TGTGCCAGCAGTGCTGGGGGCCCACCGGGCACCGGGGAGCTGTTTTTT
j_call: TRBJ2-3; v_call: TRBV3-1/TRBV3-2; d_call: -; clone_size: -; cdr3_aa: CASSQPRDTQYF; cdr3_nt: TGTGCCAGCAGCCAACCCCGGGATACGCAGTATTTT